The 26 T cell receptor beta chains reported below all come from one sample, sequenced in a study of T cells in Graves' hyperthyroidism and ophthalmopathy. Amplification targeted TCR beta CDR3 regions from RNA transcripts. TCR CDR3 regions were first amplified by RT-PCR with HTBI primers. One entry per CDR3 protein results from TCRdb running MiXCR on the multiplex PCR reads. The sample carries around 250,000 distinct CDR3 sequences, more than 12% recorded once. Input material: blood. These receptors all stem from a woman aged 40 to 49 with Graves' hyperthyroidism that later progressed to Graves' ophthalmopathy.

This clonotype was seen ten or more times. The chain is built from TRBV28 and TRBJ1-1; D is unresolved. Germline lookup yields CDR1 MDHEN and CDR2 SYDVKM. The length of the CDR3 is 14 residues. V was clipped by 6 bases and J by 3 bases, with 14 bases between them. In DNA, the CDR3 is TGTGCCAGCAGCCCCGTCCGGCCCCACACTGAAGCTTTCTTT. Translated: CASSPVRPHTEAFF.

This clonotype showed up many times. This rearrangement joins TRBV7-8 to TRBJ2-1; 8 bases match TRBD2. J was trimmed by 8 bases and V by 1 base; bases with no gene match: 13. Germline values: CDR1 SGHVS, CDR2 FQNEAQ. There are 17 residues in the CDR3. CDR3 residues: CASSLGRWAGGGDEQFF. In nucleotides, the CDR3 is TGTGCCAGCAGCTTAGGGAGGTGGGCGGGAGGAGGTGATGAGCAGTTCTTC.

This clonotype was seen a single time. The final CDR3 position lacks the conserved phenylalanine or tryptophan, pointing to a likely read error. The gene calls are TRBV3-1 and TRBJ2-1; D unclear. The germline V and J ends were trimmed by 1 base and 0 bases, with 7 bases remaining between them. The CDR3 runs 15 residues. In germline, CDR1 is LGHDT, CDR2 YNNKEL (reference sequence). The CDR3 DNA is TGTGCCAGCAGCCAAGGCAGGAGCTCCTACAATGAGCAGTTCTCC. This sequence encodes CASSQGRSSYNEQFS.

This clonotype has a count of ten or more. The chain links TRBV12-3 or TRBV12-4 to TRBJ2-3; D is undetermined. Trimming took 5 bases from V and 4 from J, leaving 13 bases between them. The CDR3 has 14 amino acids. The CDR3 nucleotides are TGTGCCAGCAGTCCCTGGTATCCGTCAGATACGCAGTATTTT. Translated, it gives CASSPWYPSDTQYF.

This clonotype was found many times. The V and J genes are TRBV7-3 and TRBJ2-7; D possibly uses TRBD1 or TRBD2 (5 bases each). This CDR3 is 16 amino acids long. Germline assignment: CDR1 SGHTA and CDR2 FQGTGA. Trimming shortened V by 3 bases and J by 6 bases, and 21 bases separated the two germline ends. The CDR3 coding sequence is TGTGCCAGCAGCTTTGGGCCCGGGACCCCCCCTAGCGAGCAGTACTTC. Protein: CASSFGPGTPPSEQYF.

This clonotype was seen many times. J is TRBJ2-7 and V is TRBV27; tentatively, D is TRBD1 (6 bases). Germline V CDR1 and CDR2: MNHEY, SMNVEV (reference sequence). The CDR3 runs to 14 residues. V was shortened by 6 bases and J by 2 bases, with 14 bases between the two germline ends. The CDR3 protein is CASSPLPGAYEQYF. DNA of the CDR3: TGTGCCAGCAGCCCTCTGCCAGGGGCCTACGAGCAGTACTTC.

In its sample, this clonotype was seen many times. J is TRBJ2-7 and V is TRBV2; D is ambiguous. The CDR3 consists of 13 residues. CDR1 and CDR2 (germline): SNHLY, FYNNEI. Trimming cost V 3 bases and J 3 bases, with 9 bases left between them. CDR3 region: CASSDVGYYEQYF. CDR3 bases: TGTGCCAGCAGTGATGTGGGCTACTACGAGCAGTACTTC.

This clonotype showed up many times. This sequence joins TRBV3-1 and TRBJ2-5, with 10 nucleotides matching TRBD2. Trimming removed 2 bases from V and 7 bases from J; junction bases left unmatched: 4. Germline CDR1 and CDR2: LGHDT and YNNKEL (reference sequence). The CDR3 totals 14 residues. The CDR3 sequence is CASSQSSGSGTQYF. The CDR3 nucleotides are TGTGCCAGCAGCCAATCTAGCGGGAGCGGGACCCAGTACTTC.

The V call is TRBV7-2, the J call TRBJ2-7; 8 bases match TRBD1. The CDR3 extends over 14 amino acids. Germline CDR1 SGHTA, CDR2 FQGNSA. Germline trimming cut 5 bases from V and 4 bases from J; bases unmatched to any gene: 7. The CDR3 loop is CASSTWTGRYEQYF. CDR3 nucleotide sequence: TGTGCCAGCAGCACCTGGACAGGGCGATACGAGCAGTACTTC.

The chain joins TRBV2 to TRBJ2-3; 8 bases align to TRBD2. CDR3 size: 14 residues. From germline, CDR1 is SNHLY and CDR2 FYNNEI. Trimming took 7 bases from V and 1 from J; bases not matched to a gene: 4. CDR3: CASTWREGTDTQYF. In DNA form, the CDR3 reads TGTGCCAGCACATGGCGGGAGGGCACAGATACGCAGTATTTT.

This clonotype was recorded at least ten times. The CDR3 DNA sequence: TGTGCCAGCAGTGTCCAGAGAGTCCGGGAGACCCAGTACTTC. Translating it yields CASSVQRVRETQYF. V usage is TRBV2 and J usage is TRBJ2-5; D uncertain. V was pared by 4 bases and J by 5 bases, with 14 bases between. The CDR3 length is 14 residues. In germline, CDR1 is SNHLY, CDR2 FYNNEI.

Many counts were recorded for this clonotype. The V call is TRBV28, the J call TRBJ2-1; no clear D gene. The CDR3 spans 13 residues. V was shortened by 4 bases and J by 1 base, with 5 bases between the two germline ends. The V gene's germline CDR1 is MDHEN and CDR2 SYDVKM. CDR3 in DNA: TGTGCCAGCAGTTGGGGATCCTACAATGAGCAGTTCTTC. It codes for CASSWGSYNEQFF.

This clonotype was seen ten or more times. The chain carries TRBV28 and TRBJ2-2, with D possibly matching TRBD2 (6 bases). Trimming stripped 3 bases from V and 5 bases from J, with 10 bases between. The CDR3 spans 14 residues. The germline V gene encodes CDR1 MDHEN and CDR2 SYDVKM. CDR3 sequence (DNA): TGTGCCAGCAGTTTCAGACTAGTTACCGGGGAGCTGTTTTTT. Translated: CASSFRLVTGELFF. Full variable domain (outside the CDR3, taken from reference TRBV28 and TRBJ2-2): DVKVTQSSRYLVKRTGEKVFLECVQDMDHENMFWYRQDPGLGLRLIYFSYDVKMKEKGDIPEGYSVSREKKERFSLILESASTNQTSMYLCASSFRLVTGELFFGEGSRLTVL.

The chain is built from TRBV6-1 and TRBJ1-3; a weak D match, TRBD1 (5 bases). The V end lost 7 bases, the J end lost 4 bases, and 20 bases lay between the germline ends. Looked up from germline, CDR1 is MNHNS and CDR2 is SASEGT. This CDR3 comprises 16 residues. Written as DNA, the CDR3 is TGTGCCAGCAATGAGGGGCCTGGGTCAGGAGGAAACACCATATATTTT. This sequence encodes CASNEGPGSGGNTIYF.

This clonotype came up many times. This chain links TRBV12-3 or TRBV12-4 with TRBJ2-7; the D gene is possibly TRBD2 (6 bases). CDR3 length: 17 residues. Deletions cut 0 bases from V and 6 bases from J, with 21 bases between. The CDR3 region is CASSLARVGTRVPEQYF. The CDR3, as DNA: TGTGCCAGCAGTTTAGCGAGGGTAGGGACTCGAGTCCCCGAGCAGTACTTC.

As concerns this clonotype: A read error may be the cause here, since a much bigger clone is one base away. The CDR3 bases are TGTGCCAGCAGCGCGTTGGTCTACAATGAGCAGATCTTC. Translation gives CASSALVYNEQIF. The chain links TRBV5-4 to TRBJ2-1; D remains ambiguous. Germline loops: CDR1 SGHNT, CDR2 YYREEE (reference sequence). This CDR3 spans 13 amino acids. Using reference TRBV5-4 and TRBJ2-1 for the parts outside the CDR3, the full variable domain is ETGVTQSPTHLIKTRGQQVTLRCSSQSGHNTVSWYQQALGQGPQFIFQYYREEENGRGNFPPRFSGLQFPNYSSELNVNALELDDSALYLCASSALVYNEQIFGPGTRLTVL.

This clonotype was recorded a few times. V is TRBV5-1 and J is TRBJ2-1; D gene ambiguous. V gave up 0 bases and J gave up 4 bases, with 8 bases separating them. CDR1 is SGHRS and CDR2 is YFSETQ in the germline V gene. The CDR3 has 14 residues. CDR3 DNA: TGCGCCAGCAGCTTGGTTTTCGTATACAATGAGCAGTTCTTC. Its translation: CASSLVFVYNEQFF.

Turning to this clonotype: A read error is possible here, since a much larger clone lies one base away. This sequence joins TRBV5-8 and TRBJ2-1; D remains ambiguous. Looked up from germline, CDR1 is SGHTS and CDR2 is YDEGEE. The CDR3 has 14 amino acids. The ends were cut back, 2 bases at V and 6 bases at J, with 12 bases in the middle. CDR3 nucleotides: TGTGCCAGCAGCTTAAGCTTCATTTCCAATGAGCAGTTCTTC. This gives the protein CASSLSFISNEQFF. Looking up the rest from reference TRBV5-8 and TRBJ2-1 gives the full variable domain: EAGVTQSPTHLIKTRGQQATLRCSPISGHTSVYWYQQALGLGLQFLLWYDEGEERNRGNFPPRFSGRQFPNYSSELNVNALELEDSALYLCASSLSFISNEQFFGPGTRLTVL.

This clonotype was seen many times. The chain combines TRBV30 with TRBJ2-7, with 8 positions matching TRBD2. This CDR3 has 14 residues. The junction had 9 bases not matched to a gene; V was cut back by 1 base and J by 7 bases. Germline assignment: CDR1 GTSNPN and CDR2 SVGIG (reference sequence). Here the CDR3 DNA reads TGTGCCTGGAGTGGGGGGACTAGAGCCCCTGAGCAGTACTTC. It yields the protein CAWSGGTRAPEQYF.

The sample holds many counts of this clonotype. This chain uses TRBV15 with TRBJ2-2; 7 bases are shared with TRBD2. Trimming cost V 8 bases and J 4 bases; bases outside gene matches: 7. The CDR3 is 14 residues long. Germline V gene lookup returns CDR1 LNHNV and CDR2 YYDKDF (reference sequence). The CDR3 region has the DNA TGTGCCACCGGCGGGAGCGGCGGCACCGGGGAGCTGTTTTTT. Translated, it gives CATGGSGGTGELFF.

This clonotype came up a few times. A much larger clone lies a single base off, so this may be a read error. The CDR3 DNA sequence: TGTGCCAGCAGGAGGACTAGCGGGACTCTCAATGAGCAGTTCTTC. Encoded protein: CASRRTSGTLNEQFF. The gene calls are TRBV27 and TRBJ2-1; the match to TRBD2 covers 12 bases. CDR1 MNHEY and CDR2 SMNVEV come from the germline V gene (reference sequence). The CDR3 runs 15 residues. The ends lost 6 bases at V and 6 bases at J; junction bases unmatched: 6.

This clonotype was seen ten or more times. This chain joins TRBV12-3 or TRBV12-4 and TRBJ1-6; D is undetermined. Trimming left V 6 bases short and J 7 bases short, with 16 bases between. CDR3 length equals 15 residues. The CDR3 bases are TGTGCCAGCAGCCTTAGGACGGCCCTGAATTCACCCCTCCACTTT. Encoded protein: CASSLRTALNSPLHF.

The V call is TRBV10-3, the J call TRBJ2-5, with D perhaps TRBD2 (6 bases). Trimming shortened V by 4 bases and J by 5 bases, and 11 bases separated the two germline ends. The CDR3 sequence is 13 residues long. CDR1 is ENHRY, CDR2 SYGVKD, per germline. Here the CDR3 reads CAISAEGLETQYF. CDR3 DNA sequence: TGTGCCATCAGTGCGGAGGGGTTGGAGACCCAGTACTTC.

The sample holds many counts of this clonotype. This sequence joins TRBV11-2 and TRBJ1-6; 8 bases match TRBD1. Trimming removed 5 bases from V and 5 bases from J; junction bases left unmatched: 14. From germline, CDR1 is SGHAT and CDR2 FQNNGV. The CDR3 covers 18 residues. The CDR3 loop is CASSPSGQAHTNNSPLHF. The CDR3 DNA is TGTGCCAGCAGCCCATCGGGACAGGCCCACACCAATAATTCACCCCTCCACTTT.

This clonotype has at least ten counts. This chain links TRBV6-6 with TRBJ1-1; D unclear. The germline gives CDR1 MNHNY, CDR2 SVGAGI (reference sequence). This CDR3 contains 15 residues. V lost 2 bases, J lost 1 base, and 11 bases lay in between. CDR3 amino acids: CASSYLRLPNTEAFF. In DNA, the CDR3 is TGTGCCAGCAGTTACCTCCGGTTACCGAACACTGAAGCTTTCTTT.

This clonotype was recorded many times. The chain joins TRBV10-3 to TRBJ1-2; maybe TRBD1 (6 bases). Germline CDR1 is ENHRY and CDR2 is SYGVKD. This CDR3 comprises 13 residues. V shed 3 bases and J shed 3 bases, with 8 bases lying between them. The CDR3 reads CAISDRGHYGYTF. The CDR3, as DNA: TGTGCCATCAGTGATCGGGGGCACTATGGCTACACCTTC.